Given below is one TCR beta chain in context. The antigen remains undetermined. The sample belongs to a study of T cell repertoires in cytomegalovirus infection. TCRdb recomputed calls from the reads with MiXCR, one row per CDR3 protein. The sample lists some 590,000 distinct CDR3 sequences, about 40% occurring once. The sample consisted of cultured PBMCs, taken from culture after CMV antigen stimulation. The clonotype comes from a human donor in good health (CMV status not recorded). Some clones in this sample may be carry-over from other donors' samples.

CDR3 amino acids: CASSQGGDGGYTF. The CDR3 nucleotides are TGTGCCAGCAGCCAGGGAGGCGACGGCGGCTACACCTTC. The chain is built from TRBV4-2 and TRBJ1-2; D gene ambiguous. The germline V gene encodes CDR1 LGHNA and CDR2 YNFKEQ. The V end was cut by 3 bases, the J end by 8 bases, with 13 bases between. The CDR3 totals 13 residues.